This T cell receptor (beta chain) was recovered during a study of shared clonotypes between healthy human individuals. Study-level information: Each donor contributed plates that comprised three CD4 naive, three CD4 memory, two CD8 naive and one CD8 memory.

The genomic DNA of each subset was split evenly across several immunoSEQ plates. Repertoires were generated with immunoSEQ multiplex PCR, while TCRdb's copy carries only in-frame clones and drops some. This table holds over 850,000 clones, more than 75% found once. Trimming pared 8 bases from V and 1 base from J, leaving 22 bases between. The CDR3 sequence is 17 residues long. The V gene's germline CDR1 is MDHEN and CDR2 SYDVKM. This sequence was found in a man between 18 and 29 years old in good health. Some clones in this sample may be carry-over from other donors' samples. The genes are TRBV28 and TRBJ2-3; D gene ambiguous. The sequenced sample was memory CD4+ T cells from PBMCs. Noted subset: CD45RA-negative fraction. CDR3 sequence (DNA): TGTGCCAGCCTCGGCGGCAACCTAAACCTAGGCACAGATACGCAGTATTTT. Translation gives CASLGGNLNLGTDTQYF. Combining the CDR3 with reference TRBV28 and TRBJ2-3 gives the whole variable domain DVKVTQSSRYLVKRTGEKVFLECVQDMDHENMFWYRQDPGLGLRLIYFSYDVKMKEKGDIPEGYSVSREKKERFSLILESASTNQTSMYLCASLGGNLNLGTDTQYFGPGTRLTVL.